This record covers a single T cell receptor beta chain. Sequenced by immunoSEQ multiplex PCR; TCRdb stores in-frame clones only, minus some. Among around 93,000 clones listed, about 95% were seen once. This entry comes from a study of technical replicates of blood from a handful of donors. V was shortened by 2 bases and J by 2 bases, with 14 bases between the two germline ends. Germline V CDR1 and CDR2: LGHNA, YSLEER. CDR3 size: 16 residues. The specimen was T cells isolated from PBMCs. This clonotype was obtained from a human donor in good health. The rearrangement links TRBV4-3 to TRBJ2-3; D possibly corresponds to TRBD2 (7 bases). As DNA, the CDR3 is TGCGCCAGCAGCCAAACGGGGGCGGGAGACACAGATACGCAGTATTTT. This sequence encodes CASSQTGAGDTDTQYF.